The 29 T cell receptor beta chains below were found in one sample sequenced in a study of healthy donors' naive CD4 and CD8 T cells. Starting from about 470 ng of total RNA, TCR libraries were made with linear amplification. TCRdb reprocessed the reads via MiXCR and lists one record per CDR3 protein. The sample has about 180,000 distinct CDR3 sequences, around 74% seen once. Sequencing was carried out using naive CD4+ and CD8+ T cells sorted from blood, pooled from several donors. All receptors come from a pool of human donors in good health; the sample pools cells from several healthy donors.

The chain is built from TRBV29-1 and TRBJ1-4; unclear D gene. The germline V gene encodes CDR1 SQVTM and CDR2 ANQGSEA. The CDR3 is 13 residues long. V was cut by 4 bases and J by 0 bases, with 6 bases left in between. Written as DNA, the CDR3 is TGCAGCGTTGGGGGTGCAACTAATGAAAAACTGTTTTTT. Encoded protein: CSVGGATNEKLFF.

The rearrangement joins TRBV29-1 to TRBJ2-2; possible D gene TRBD1, 5 bases. Germline values: CDR1 SQVTM, CDR2 ANQGSEA. V lost 6 bases and J lost 2, with 10 bases in between. The CDR3 consists of 13 residues. In DNA form, the CDR3 reads TGCAGCGTGGTGGACAAAAACACCGGGGAGCTGTTTTTT. Protein product: CSVVDKNTGELFF.

Concerning this clonotype: One end of the junction is discordant with germline, which a read error may explain. V gene TRBV4-3 combines with J gene TRBJ2-2, with a possible D match to TRBD2 (5 bases). Germline-derived CDR1 and CDR2 are LGHNA and YSLEER. CDR3 length: 14 residues. CDR3 loop: CASSRGPNTGELFF. CDR3 coding DNA: TGCGCTAGCAGCCGGGGTCCGAACACCGGGGAGCTGTTTTTT.

J is TRBJ2-5 and V is TRBV20-1, with D perhaps TRBD2 (5 bases). The CDR3 is 11 residues long. Germline V gene lookup returns CDR1 DFQATT and CDR2 SNEGSKA (reference sequence). Trimming took off 7 bases at V and 4 bases at J, with 10 bases between the two ends. The CDR3 reads CSVEAGETQYF. CDR3 bases: TGCAGTGTTGAGGCGGGAGAGACCCAGTACTTC.

V is TRBV18 and J is TRBJ1-1; 7 positions agree with TRBD1. This CDR3 has 16 amino acids. CDR1 KGHSH and CDR2 LQKENI come from the germline V gene. Trimming cost V 1 base and J 3 bases; bases outside gene matches: 8. CDR3 DNA: TGTGCCAGCTCACCACAGGGGGCAGTGTGGGACACTGAAGCTTTCTTT. Amino acids: CASSPQGAVWDTEAFF.

The chain links TRBV29-1 to TRBJ1-1; D perhaps matches TRBD1 (6 bases). The CDR3 is 11 residues long. Germline CDR1 is SQVTM and CDR2 is ANQGSEA. Trimming removed 8 bases at V and 5 bases at J, with 12 bases between. CDR3 nucleotide sequence: TGCAGCTTCTACAGGGATACTGAAGCTTTCTTT. Translating it yields CSFYRDTEAFF.

This clonotype was seen once. The gene calls are TRBV19 and TRBJ2-1; TRBD2 agrees at 9 bases. The CDR3 totals 15 residues. The trim removed 3 bases at V and 5 bases at J, leaving 5 bases unmatched. The germline CDR1 and CDR2 sequences are LNHDA and SQIVND (reference sequence). The CDR3 DNA is TGTGCCAGTAGTATCTCCCTAGCGGGACACAATGAGCAGTTCTTC. Translating gives CASSISLAGHNEQFF.

The genes are TRBV12-3 or TRBV12-4 and TRBJ2-1; D call uncertain. V was shortened by 5 bases and J by 4 bases, with 6 bases between the two germline ends. The CDR3 has 12 amino acids. In DNA, the CDR3 is TGTGCCAGCAGTCCAGGTTACAATGAGCAGTTCTTC. Its translation is CASSPGYNEQFF.

V and J are TRBV27 and TRBJ1-2; no clear D gene. The CDR3 has 13 residues. Trimming left V 3 bases short and J 2 bases short, with 7 bases between. Looked up from germline, CDR1 is MNHEY and CDR2 is SMNVEV (reference sequence). CDR3 DNA: TGTGCCAGCAGTTTGAATCGGAACTATGGCTACACCTTC. Amino acids: CASSLNRNYGYTF.

This clonotype has only a few counts. This chain uses TRBV29-1 with TRBJ1-1; tentative D call: TRBD1 (5 bases). This CDR3 contains 13 residues. The V end was cut by 2 bases, the J end by 7 bases, with 14 bases between. The germline V gene encodes CDR1 SQVTM and CDR2 ANQGSEA. CDR3 nucleotides: TGCAGCGTTGAACGTGGGGCTCGGGGTGAAGCTTTCTTT. Protein product: CSVERGARGEAFF.

This clonotype was detected only a few times. This sequence joins TRBV29-1 and TRBJ2-5; D assignment may be TRBD1 or TRBD2 (5 bases each). CDR3 length equals 12 residues. V was shortened by 4 bases and J by 5 bases, with 11 bases between the two germline ends. Germline loops: CDR1 SQVTM, CDR2 ANQGSEA. The CDR3 DNA sequence: TGCAGCGTTGTTGAGGGGTCGGAGACCCAGTACTTC. It codes for CSVVEGSETQYF.

This chain links TRBV29-1 with TRBJ1-3; D might be TRBD1 (5 bases). The CDR3 length is 13 residues. V was trimmed by 7 bases and J by 0 bases, leaving 10 bases between them. CDR1 is SQVTM and CDR2 is ANQGSEA in the germline V gene. CDR3 sequence: CSAGRGSGNTIYF. CDR3 sequence (DNA): TGCAGCGCTGGTAGGGGCTCTGGAAACACCATATATTTT.

V is TRBV12-3 or TRBV12-4 and J is TRBJ2-1; TRBD2 agrees at 10 bases. The ends lost 6 bases at V and 5 bases at J; junction bases unmatched: 4. The length of the CDR3 is 14 residues. The CDR3 DNA reads TGTGCCAGCAGGCCCGGACTAGCGGACAATGAGCAGTTCTTC. Its translation: CASRPGLADNEQFF.

The J gene is TRBJ2-2, the V gene TRBV29-1; tentatively, D is TRBD1 (5 bases). The germline V gene encodes CDR1 SQVTM and CDR2 ANQGSEA. CDR3 length equals 16 residues. V lost 0 bases and J lost 4, with 15 bases in between. CDR3 coding DNA: TGCAGCGTTGAAGACGCGGCCCAGGGTTTCACCGGGGAGCTGTTTTTT. Its translation is CSVEDAAQGFTGELFF.

The CDR3 sequence is CASSSGVAVSYSNQPQHF. The CDR3 DNA sequence: TGTGCCAGCAGTTCGGGGGTCGCGGTTTCTTATAGCAATCAGCCCCAGCATTTT. V is TRBV6-2 or TRBV6-3 and J is TRBJ1-5; D may be TRBD1 (5 bases). The V gene's germline CDR1 is MNHEY and CDR2 SVGEGT. The CDR3 runs 18 residues. Trimming stripped 4 bases from V and 0 bases from J, with 19 bases between.

The chain links TRBV24-1 to TRBJ1-2; weak D call: TRBD1 (5 bases). The CDR3 is 13 amino acids. V was cut by 4 bases and J by 14 bases, with 19 bases left in between. CDR1 and CDR2 from the germline V gene are KGHDR and SFDVKD. Here the CDR3 reads CATSEPSRQPPTF. CDR3 DNA: TGTGCCACCAGTGAACCCTCCCGACAGCCTCCGACCTTC.

This chain joins TRBV29-1 and TRBJ2-2; the match to TRBD1 covers 12 bases. Per the germline V gene, CDR1 is SQVTM and CDR2 is ANQGSEA. J gave up 9 bases and V 6 bases, and 5 bases lay outside the gene matches. The CDR3 contains 13 residues. CDR3 sequence (DNA): TGCAGCGTCGGGACAGGGGGCCCCAGGGAGCTGTTTTTT. Translation: CSVGTGGPRELFF.

J is TRBJ2-7 and V is TRBV19; TRBD1 matches 9 bases. The germline gives CDR1 LNHDA, CDR2 SQIVND (reference sequence). V was clipped by 4 bases and J by 4 bases; unmatched bases: 8. The CDR3 is 15 amino acids. The CDR3 loop reads CASSTPGQGRYEQYF. The CDR3 DNA follows: TGTGCCAGTAGTACTCCGGGACAGGGTAGGTACGAGCAGTACTTC. Looking up the rest from reference TRBV19 and TRBJ2-7 gives the full variable domain: DGGITQSPKYLFRKEGQNVTLSCEQNLNHDAMYWYRQDPGQGLRLIYYSQIVNDFQKGDIAEGYSVSREKKESFPLTVTSAQKNPTAFYLCASSTPGQGRYEQYFGPGTRLTVT.

The rearrangement joins TRBV29-1 to TRBJ2-7; TRBD2 matches 8 bases. Germline V gene sequence: CDR1 SQVTM, CDR2 ANQGSEA. The CDR3 extends over 11 amino acids. Here the CDR3 DNA reads TGCATGGCGGGAGGAACCTACGAGCAGTACGTC. It translates to CMAGGTYEQYV.

This clonotype turned up a few times. The genes are TRBV29-1 and TRBJ2-7; maybe TRBD1 (7 bases). CDR3 length equals 12 residues. CDR1 is SQVTM, CDR2 ANQGSEA, per germline. V was shortened by 5 bases and J by 4 bases, with 12 bases between the two germline ends. The CDR3 region is CSVIQGRYEQYF. The CDR3 coding sequence is TGCAGCGTTATACAGGGGAGGTACGAGCAGTACTTC.

This chain connects TRBV19 to TRBJ2-7; D is unclear. CDR1 and CDR2 (germline): LNHDA, SQIVND (reference sequence). This CDR3 is built from 14 residues. Trimming pared 3 bases from V and 0 bases from J, leaving 9 bases between. The CDR3 DNA reads as TGTGCCAGTAGTATTAAGGCTCTCTCCTACGAGCAGTACTTC. Translated, it gives CASSIKALSYEQYF.

This clonotype was detected a few times. The chain joins TRBV29-1 to TRBJ1-1; a weak D match, TRBD1 (6 bases). The germline V and J ends were trimmed by 0 bases and 1 base, with 9 bases remaining between them. Germline V gene lookup returns CDR1 SQVTM and CDR2 ANQGSEA. The CDR3 covers 14 residues. The CDR3 reads CSVEDTGSNTEAFF. Written as DNA, the CDR3 is TGCAGCGTTGAAGATACAGGGTCGAACACTGAAGCTTTCTTT.

The rearrangement links TRBV29-1 to TRBJ2-4; D unresolved. The germline V and J ends were trimmed by 1 base and 6 bases, with 25 bases remaining between them. CDR1 is SQVTM, CDR2 ANQGSEA, per germline. The CDR3 runs 18 residues. Here the CDR3 DNA reads TGCAGCGTTGAAGTGGGCGGCGAGCGCTGGGAATCTCCAAACATTCAGTACTTC. Translating gives CSVEVGGERWESPNIQYF. The whole variable domain, filled in from reference TRBV29-1 and TRBJ2-4, reads SAVISQKPSRDICQRGTSLTIQCQVDSQVTMMFWYRQQPGQSLTLIATANQGSEATYESGFVIDKFPISRPNLTFSTLTVSNMSPEDSSIYLCSVEVGGERWESPNIQYFGAGTRLSVL.

The chain has TRBV27 and TRBJ1-5; TRBD1 might be the D (5 bases). Deletions cut 1 base from V and 3 bases from J, with 10 bases between. The CDR3 sequence is 15 residues long. Germline CDR1 reads MNHEY; CDR2 reads SMNVEV (reference sequence). The CDR3 here is CASSLYQGPNQPQHF. DNA of the CDR3: TGTGCCAGCAGTTTATACCAGGGTCCCAATCAGCCCCAGCATTTT.

The chain couples TRBV6-5 to TRBJ1-1; no definite D call. The germline gives CDR1 MNHEY, CDR2 SVGAGI. The V end was cut by 8 bases, the J end by 4 bases, with 11 bases between. This CDR3 comprises 12 residues. This chain's CDR3 is CASRDVTTEAFF. The CDR3 nucleotides read TGTGCCAGCCGAGATGTGACCACTGAAGCTTTCTTT.

This clonotype occurred a few times. The genes are TRBV20-1 and TRBJ2-7; D ambiguous. This CDR3 has 14 amino acids. CDR1 and CDR2 from the germline V gene are DFQATT and SNEGSKA (reference sequence). V lost 0 bases, J lost 0 bases, and 9 bases lay in between. The CDR3 here is CSARDWGSSYEQYF. CDR3 DNA: TGCAGTGCTAGAGATTGGGGTAGCTCCTACGAGCAGTACTTC.

This clonotype was detected once. This chain joins TRBV29-1 and TRBJ2-7; 7 nucleotides line up with TRBD1. Germline V lookup: CDR1 SQVTM, CDR2 ANQGSEA. Trimming at V came to 4 bases and at J to 4 bases, leaving 10 bases not matched to a gene. This CDR3 is 14 amino acids long. The CDR3 sequence is CSVVRTGNPYEQYF. The CDR3 DNA follows: TGCAGCGTTGTCCGGACAGGAAACCCTTACGAGCAGTACTTC.

This sequence joins TRBV29-1 and TRBJ2-7; a weak D match, TRBD2 (5 bases). The CDR3 totals 13 residues. The V end was cut by 4 bases, the J end by 4 bases, with 14 bases between. Germline V gene lookup returns CDR1 SQVTM and CDR2 ANQGSEA. Here the CDR3 reads CSVATGKGYEQYF. The CDR3 coding sequence is TGCAGCGTTGCTACGGGGAAGGGTTACGAGCAGTACTTC.

The chain links TRBV6-2 or TRBV6-3 to TRBJ2-5; 10 nucleotides match TRBD2. V gave up 10 bases and J gave up 2 bases; unmatched junction bases: 10. The germline CDR1 and CDR2 sequences are MNHEY and SVGEGT. The CDR3 is 15 residues long. The CDR3 sequence is CATLEPSGGQETQYF. The CDR3 DNA reads as TGTGCCACCTTAGAACCTAGCGGGGGACAAGAGACCCAGTACTTC.